This T cell receptor beta chain was identified in a study of cytomegalovirus exposure and HLA in healthy donors. The table came from immunoSEQ multiplex PCR; TCRdb's copy has only in-frame clones and leaves some out. This sample has about 180,000 clones, with more than 75% found just once. V gave up 2 bases and J gave up 4 bases; unmatched junction bases: 5. Germline CDR1 and CDR2: LNHDA and SQIVND (reference sequence). This CDR3 has 14 amino acids. To note about this clone: The antigen is not known.

Notes on the study in general: High specificity and sensitivity for cytomegalovirus status were reported for the classifier. The tendency of first-cohort TCR clusters to co-occur in the 120 or so validation repertoires emerged from a later analysis.

The chain joins TRBV19 to TRBJ2-7, with 7 bases identical to TRBD1. Sequencing used PBMCs. The clonotype was recovered from a man aged 18-30 years in good health and CMV-seropositive. The CDR3 sequence: CASSITGTVYEQYF. CDR3 DNA: TGTGCCAGTAGTATAACCGGGACAGTGTACGAGCAGTACTTC.